This TCR beta chain was identified during a study of breast tumors, draining lymph nodes, adjacent tissues. Whole-study findings and limits: Tumor repertoires ranked between lymph nodes and nontumor tissue in diversity, with V and J gene preferences. That most tumor T cells come from lymph nodes remained unproven.

Points on this clonotype: Its cognate antigen is unknown.

The V segment lost 3 bases and the J segment 6 bases; nucleotides outside the gene matches: 9. Per the germline V gene, CDR1 is SGHNT and CDR2 is YYREEE (reference sequence). CDR3 size: 16 residues. TCRdb passed the multiplex PCR reads through MiXCR, listing each CDR3 protein once. This table has 11,000 to 15,000 distinct CDR3 sequences, around 50% appearing once. Sequencing was performed on tumor-adjacent breast tissue. The clonotype was recovered from a female donor with breast cancer. Some clones in this sample may be carry-over from other donors' samples. The V and J genes are TRBV5-4 and TRBJ2-1; 10 bases line up with TRBD1. CDR3 bases: TGTGCCAGCAGCTCTCCAGGACAGGGGGATGGCAATGAGCAGTTCTTC. It specifies CASSSPGQGDGNEQFF.